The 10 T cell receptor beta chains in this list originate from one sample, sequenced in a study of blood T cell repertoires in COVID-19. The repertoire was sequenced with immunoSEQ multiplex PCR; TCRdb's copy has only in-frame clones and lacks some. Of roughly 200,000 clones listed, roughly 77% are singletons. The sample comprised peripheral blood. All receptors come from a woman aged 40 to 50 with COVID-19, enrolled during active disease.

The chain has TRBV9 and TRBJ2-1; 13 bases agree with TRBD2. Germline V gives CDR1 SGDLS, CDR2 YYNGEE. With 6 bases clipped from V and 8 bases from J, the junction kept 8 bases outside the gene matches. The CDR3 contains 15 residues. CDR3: CASMGLAGRADEQFF. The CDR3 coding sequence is TGTGCCAGCATGGGACTAGCGGGAAGGGCCGATGAGCAGTTCTTC.

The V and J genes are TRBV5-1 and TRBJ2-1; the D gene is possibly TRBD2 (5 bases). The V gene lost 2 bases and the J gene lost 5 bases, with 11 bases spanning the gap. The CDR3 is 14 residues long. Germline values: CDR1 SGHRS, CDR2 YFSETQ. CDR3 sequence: CASSFVAGDNEQFF. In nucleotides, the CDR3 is TGCGCCAGCAGCTTTGTCGCCGGGGACAATGAGCAGTTCTTC.

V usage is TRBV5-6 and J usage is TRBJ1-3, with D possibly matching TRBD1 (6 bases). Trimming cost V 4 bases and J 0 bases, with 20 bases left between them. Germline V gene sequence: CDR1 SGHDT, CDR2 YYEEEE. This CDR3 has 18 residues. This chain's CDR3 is CASSPRTDFKPSGNTIYF. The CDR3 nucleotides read TGTGCCAGCAGCCCAAGGACAGACTTCAAGCCCTCTGGAAACACCATATATTTT.

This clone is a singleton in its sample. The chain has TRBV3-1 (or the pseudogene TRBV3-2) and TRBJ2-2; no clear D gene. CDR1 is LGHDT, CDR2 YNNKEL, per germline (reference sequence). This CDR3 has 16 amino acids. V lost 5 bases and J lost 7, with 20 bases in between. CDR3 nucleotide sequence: TGTGCCAGCAGCTACGCTAGGTCGGGTACGGGCGGGGAGCTGTTTTTT. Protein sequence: CASSYARSGTGGELFF.

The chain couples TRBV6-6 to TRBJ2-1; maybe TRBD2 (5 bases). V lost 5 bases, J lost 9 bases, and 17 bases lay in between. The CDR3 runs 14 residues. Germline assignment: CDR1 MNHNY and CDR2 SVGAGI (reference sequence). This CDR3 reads CASSDPPREGEQFF. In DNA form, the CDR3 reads TGTGCCAGCAGTGACCCGCCGAGGGAAGGTGAGCAGTTCTTC.

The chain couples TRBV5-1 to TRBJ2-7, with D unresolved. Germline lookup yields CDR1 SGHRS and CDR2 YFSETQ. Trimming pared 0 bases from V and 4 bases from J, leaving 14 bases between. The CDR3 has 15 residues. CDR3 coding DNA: TGCGCCAGCAGCTTGGTCTCCGCGGTAGAGTACGAGCAGTACTTC. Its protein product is CASSLVSAVEYEQYF.

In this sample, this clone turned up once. CDR3 sequence: CASSEALRGYYEFF. The CDR3 nucleotides read TGTGCCAGCAGTGAAGCGCTTCGGGGGTATTATGAGTTCTTC. The chain couples TRBV2 to TRBJ2-1, with a tentative D call TRBD2 (6 bases). The CDR3 sequence is 14 residues long. Deletions cut 0 bases from V and 14 bases from J, with 17 bases between. CDR1 SNHLY and CDR2 FYNNEI come from the germline V gene.

DNA for the CDR3: TGTGCCCCGAACAGAGAACGGAATTCACCCCTCCACTTT. Translation: CAPNRERNSPLHF. The rearrangement uses TRBV24-1 and TRBJ1-6; no clear D gene. The V gene lost 12 bases and the J gene lost 7 bases, with 15 bases spanning the gap. The V gene's germline CDR1 is KGHDR and CDR2 SFDVKD. The CDR3 contains 13 residues.

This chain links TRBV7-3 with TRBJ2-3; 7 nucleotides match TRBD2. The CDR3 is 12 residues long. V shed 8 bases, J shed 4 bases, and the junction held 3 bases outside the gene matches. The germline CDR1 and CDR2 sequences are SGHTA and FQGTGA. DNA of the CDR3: TGTGCCAGCTCCCGGGGGGCAGATACGCAGTATTTT. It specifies CASSRGADTQYF.

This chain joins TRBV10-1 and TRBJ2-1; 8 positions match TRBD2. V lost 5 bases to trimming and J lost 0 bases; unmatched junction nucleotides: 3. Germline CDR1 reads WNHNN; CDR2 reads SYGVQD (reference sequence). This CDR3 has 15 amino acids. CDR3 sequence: CASSFSGSSYNEQFF. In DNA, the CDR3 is TGCGCCAGCAGTTTCAGCGGGAGCTCCTACAATGAGCAGTTCTTC.